Each of the 3 T cell receptor beta chains below was sequenced from the same sample in a study of blood T cell repertoires in COVID-19. This table comes from immunoSEQ multiplex PCR, and its TCRdb copy is limited to in-frame clones, with some not included. The sample holds fewer than 350,000 clones, approximately 91% seen once. The sample comprised PBMCs or T cells enriched from blood (not recorded which). These receptors were collected from a middle-aged woman with acute COVID-19.

J is TRBJ2-2 and V is TRBV6-6, with 13 positions matching TRBD2. Unmatched junction bases numbered 4, after V lost 6 bases and J lost 6 bases. CDR3 length: 15 residues. Germline CDR1 and CDR2: MNHNY and SVGAGI (reference sequence). The CDR3 is CASSYTSGGAGELFF. The CDR3 nucleotides are TGTGCCAGCAGCTATACTAGCGGGGGGGCCGGGGAGCTGTTTTTT.

Worth noting for this clone: Other DNA sequences of this sample code for an identical CDR3. V usage is TRBV7-2 and J usage is TRBJ2-1; 7 bases are shared with TRBD2. V was pared by 1 base and J by 9 bases, with 3 bases of the junction left unmatched. The CDR3 consists of 13 residues. Looked up from germline, CDR1 is SGHTA and CDR2 is FQGNSA. The CDR3 sequence: CASSLGGGSEQFF. CDR3 bases: TGTGCCAGCAGCTTAGGGGGGGGGAGTGAGCAGTTCTTC.

This clone was counted only a few times. The chain recombines TRBV10-3 with TRBJ1-1; D unresolved. The CDR3 is 13 residues long. Trimming removed 6 bases at V and 6 bases at J, with 14 bases between. Germline V CDR1 and CDR2: ENHRY, SYGVKD. CDR3 protein: CAISRETGSEAFF. The CDR3 DNA reads as TGTGCCATCAGCCGGGAGACGGGCTCTGAAGCTTTCTTT.